What follows describes a single T cell receptor beta chain. This clonotype has just a few counts. Its cognate antigen has yet to be identified. No clone much larger than this one lies a single base away; base qualities are absent. The CDR3 holds 13 amino acids from the cysteine to the phenylalanine. Just the 39-base CDR3 DNA is kept, in frame starting at base 1. V and J are trimmed by 4 bases and 5 bases, and the gene matches miss 3 bases of the junction. CDR1 and CDR2 (SGHRS, YFSETQ) derive from the germline V gene. The donors were roughly 38 Caucasian individuals from Russia, aged roughly 6 to 100 years, who were systemically healthy. Each donor gave approximately 10 milliliters of peripheral blood, collected into EDTA-treated Vacutainer tubes. Ficoll-Paque density-gradient centrifugation was used to isolate PBMCs, with at least 6.5 million per sample. Trizol reagent was used to extract total RNA from PBMCs, with at least 6 micrograms per sample. The percentages of naive CD45RAhigh/CD27high T cells were determined by flow cytometry on a PBMC aliquot from every donor.

This sample was taken from a study of blood T cells in healthy people across ages (dated by TCRdb to about 2015). Study-wide context: In model experiments, template switching captured roughly one uniquely barcoded TCR beta cDNA molecule for every two T cells. Four age groups were formed from the donors: young (average approximately 17 years), middle-aged (around 41), aged (about 62) and long-lived (around 82). Using deep sequencing normalized with unique cDNA molecular identifiers, the study measured how TCR beta repertoire diversity changes with age. For two donors (one aged 18 to 30 and one aged 80 or older), the study analyzed two additional independent replicas of 1 million unique cDNA reads from the same blood draw. Results and caveats for the whole study, not just this receptor: Bulk unsorted PBMC profiling prevented conclusive comparison of naive and antigen-experienced compartments. Compared with the aged group, the long-lived group had more naive CD4+ T cells, fewer expanded clones and increased TCR diversity, a pattern suggesting age selection. As age increased, observed TCR beta diversity per million T cells dropped in a roughly linear way, and a significant reduction was already evident by age 40. The CMV infection status of donors was not known, potentially confounding age-related changes in expanded clonotypes. Estimates of total diversity from one million sequenced T cells were regarded as lower bounds and underestimates. A strong correlation was found between observed TCR beta diversity and the percentage of naive T cells measured by flow cytometry.

Library preparation was by 5' RACE. The sequencer listed for this sample is Illumina HiSeq 2500. The second PCR ran for about 6 to 12 cycles and used a J-beta primer mix along with a sample-barcoded 5' primer. A template-switch 5' adaptor carrying 12 random nucleotides introduced a unique molecular identifier onto each TCR beta cDNA molecule. Each sample yielded at least 2.5 million CDR3-containing paired-end reads. First-strand cDNA synthesis was performed from all RNA using the Mint cDNA synthesis kit, with priming by a TRBC-specific oligonucleotide. Following uracil-DNA glycosylase treatment, all cDNA underwent a first 18-cycle PCR with the universal primers M1SS and BC2_uni_R. On the authors' methods: For normalization, 1 million high-quality reads, each with a distinct molecular identifier, were randomly selected from each sample. Instead of being binned into consensus sequences, reads with shared molecular identifiers were discarded. MiTCR, set to a Q25 quality threshold and the strictest error-elimination algorithm, was used for CDR3 identification, clonotype clustering and error correction. A nonparametric unseen species model with Euler transformation was used to estimate a lower bound on total TCR beta diversity. TCRdb trimmed public reads at Q25 via fastp, called clones via MiXCR and kept in-frame beta chains. All rows with the same CDR3 protein become a single entry with the most common DNA and genes. TCRdb's processing, not the study's, gives the V and J calls here. A total of more than 500,000 distinct CDR3 sequences appear in this sample, about 27% of them only once. Of the sample, approximately 3.3% falls within the top ten clones.

This same sample was also part of a study on T cells of mothers and their children. As described in the second report: Nine systemically healthy Caucasian individuals served as donors, namely three mothers together with their six children. cDNA synthesis used all of the extracted RNA, with 1.5 ug of RNA in each 15 ul reaction. In the second PCR, the M1S primer added sample barcodes and 2-4 random nucleotides. Over 10 million TCR beta CDR3 reads came from each mother, compared with 3.3 million or so reads from each child. TCR recombination output is similarly shaped by thymic selection in related and unrelated pairs, with a minor effect exerted by inherited differences. Normalized repertoire overlap in related mother-child pairs was always slightly higher than in unrelated mother-child pairs, but the difference was never significant. No persistent microchimeric T cell clones were found, with a detection sensitivity of around 100 clones per million clonotypes. To look for features that set related mother-child pairs apart from unrelated individuals, the researchers ran deep NGS to compare the TCR beta repertoires of mothers and children. On average, the children were approximately 11 +/- 4 years old, while the mothers were around 40 +/- 4 years old. After adapter ligation with NEBNext reagents, the libraries were sequenced on Illumina HiSeq 2000 with 100+100 nt paired-end reads. To prevent cross-contamination, the mother and child libraries were prepared one month apart and sequenced in separate runs. Each donor had between 500,000 and 2,000,000 distinct TCR beta clonotypes identified. Naive TCR beta clonotypes were estimated from low-frequency clonotypes matched to each donor's FACS-determined naive share, without sorting.

The receptor was isolated from a boy under 10 years old in good health. The rearrangement joined TRBV5-1 to TRBJ1-2, with TRBD1 identical over 9 junction bases. Sequencing used blood. The CDR3: CASSTGTGYGYTF. The sequenced DNA is TGCGCCAGCAGCACCGGGACAGGGTATGGCTACACCTTC.